A single sample gave rise to the 27 T cell receptor beta chains below, sequenced in a study of T cells in women clearing cervical HPV infection. Produced via immunoSEQ multiplex PCR; TCRdb's table is partial and in-frame only. This sample's clone table lists about 15,000 clones. The sample consisted of blood buffy coat. The receptors come from a woman between 18 and 69 years old with a cervical HPV16 infection that either progressed to CIN3+ or cleared (not recorded which).

A word on this clone: The missing CDR3 end, 3 residues past where the read stops, is filled in from the germline J gene. V usage is TRBV5-1 and J usage is TRBJ2-2; 10 bases are a match to TRBD2. The germline gives CDR1 SGHRS, CDR2 YFSETQ. The CDR3 is 15 residues long. Trimming took 6 bases from V and 7 from J; bases not matched to a gene: 9. This CDR3 reads CASTSSGSFNGELFF. The CDR3 bases that were read are TGCGCCAGCACGTCTAGCGGGAGCTTTAACGGGGAG.

The CDR3 here is CASSEMRTETHGYTF. The part of the CDR3 DNA that was read is TGTGCCAGCAGTGAAATGCGGACAGAAACCCATGGC. V is TRBV2 and J is TRBJ1-2, with D maybe TRBD1 (6 bases). The read stops 3 residues short of the end of the CDR3; the missing end is completed from the germline J gene. Trimming shortened V by 2 bases and J by 6 bases, and 16 bases separated the two germline ends. Germline loops: CDR1 SNHLY, CDR2 FYNNEI. The CDR3 consists of 15 residues.

Of note for this clone: With the read ending 3 residues before the CDR3 end, the germline J gene is used to fill in that end. The V and J genes are TRBV7-2 and TRBJ2-3; 7 bases map to TRBD1. CDR3 length: 15 residues. Germline CDR1 reads SGHTA; CDR2 reads FQGNSA. CDR3 protein: CASSFRQGGSETQYF. The DNA read from the CDR3 is TGTGCCAGCAGCTTCAGACAGGGTGGAAGTGAGACG.

A note on this clone: From the germline J gene comes the end of the CDR3, since the read stops 3 residues before it. The rearrangement links TRBV6-2 or TRBV6-3 to TRBJ2-7; TRBD2 matches 12 bases. CDR1 MNHEY and CDR2 SVGEGT come from the germline V gene. The CDR3 is 16 residues long. V shed 1 base, J shed 4 bases, and the junction held 5 bases outside the gene matches. The CDR3 reads CASSYFWTSGTYEQYF. The CDR3 bases that were read are TGTGCCAGCAGTTACTTTTGGACTAGCGGGACTTACGAG.

Notes on this clone: The read gets to within 3 residues of the CDR3 end, and the germline J gene fills in the rest. The same CDR3 arises from other DNA sequences in this sample as well. The chain couples TRBV20-1 to TRBJ2-3; TRBD2 might be the D (6 bases). Trimming stripped 1 base from V and 5 bases from J, with 13 bases between. The CDR3 has 14 amino acids. In germline, CDR1 is DFQATT, CDR2 SNEGSKA (reference sequence). Here the CDR3 reads CSARVGQGGDTQYF. CDR3 bases read: TGCAGTGCTAGAGTCGGGCAGGGAGGAGATACG.

To note about this clone: Sequencing ends 3 residues short of the CDR3 end; the germline J gene provides the rest. The chain joins TRBV19 to TRBJ1-2, with 9 positions matching TRBD1. The germline gives CDR1 LNHDA, CDR2 SQIVND (reference sequence). The CDR3 sequence is 15 residues long. The CDR3 loop reads CASSTGTGHPYDYTF. The DNA read from the CDR3 is TGTGCCAGTAGTACCGGGACAGGGCACCCCTACGAC.

Comments on this clone: The read ends 3 residues before the CDR3 terminus; that terminus is restored from the germline J gene. This chain uses TRBV5-1 with TRBJ1-1; 7 nucleotides line up with TRBD1. Germline V CDR1 and CDR2: SGHRS, YFSETQ. The trim removed 4 bases at V and 1 base at J, leaving 4 bases unmatched. This CDR3 has 14 amino acids. The part of the CDR3 DNA that was read is TGCGCCAGCAGCGACGGACAGGCGAACACTGAA. This translates into CASSDGQANTE. The entire CDR3 protein reads CASSDGQANTEAFF.

As regards this clone: With the read ending 3 residues before the CDR3 end, the germline J gene is used to fill in that end. The rearrangement links TRBV19 to TRBJ1-1; D unclear. This CDR3 spans 16 amino acids. The germline CDR1 and CDR2 sequences are LNHDA and SQIVND (reference sequence). CDR3 bases read: TGTGCCAGTTCTACTCTATTCTCAGCGGCCAAAAACATT. As protein: CASSTLFSAAKNI. The full CDR3 protein is CASSTLFSAAKNIAFF.

Concerning this clone itself: The observed sequence ends 3 residues before the CDR3 terminus, with the missing tail filled in from the germline J gene. This chain connects TRBV5-6 to TRBJ2-7, with D uncertain. V lost 4 bases and J lost 5, with 10 bases in between. Germline CDR1 reads SGHDT; CDR2 reads YYEEEE. The CDR3 spans 12 residues. CDR3 in amino acids: CASSKTSNEQYF. The sequenced part of the CDR3 DNA is TGTGCCAGCAGCAAGACAAGCAACGAG.

Regarding this clone: The DNA ends 3 residues before the CDR3 does, and the rest of the CDR3 is filled in from the germline J gene. This chain connects TRBV6-2 or TRBV6-3 to TRBJ2-2; 9 bases map to TRBD2. The ends lost 5 bases at V and 6 bases at J; junction bases unmatched: 4. The CDR3 length is 14 residues. Germline lookup yields CDR1 MNHEY and CDR2 SVGEGT. The CDR3 bases that were read are TGTGCCAGCAGTCGGCGGGAGGGCCCCGGGGAG. Residues: CASSRREGPGE. In full, the CDR3 reads CASSRREGPGELFF.

Notes on this clone: The CDR3 end falls 3 residues outside the read, so it is completed with the germline J gene. The V call is TRBV6-1, the J call TRBJ2-7, with no clear D. This CDR3 comprises 14 residues. Trimming shortened V by 1 base and J by 2 bases, and 9 bases separated the two germline ends. Germline V gene sequence: CDR1 MNHNS, CDR2 SASEGT. The CDR3 bases that were read are TGTGCCAGCAGTGAAGATCCGGTTGCCTACGAG. It specifies CASSEDPVAYE. The whole CDR3 protein is CASSEDPVAYEQYF.

Comments on this clone: The DNA ends 3 residues before the CDR3 does, and the rest of the CDR3 is filled in from the germline J gene. The chain links TRBV6-1 to TRBJ2-1; 9 bases match TRBD1. The CDR3 has 15 residues. Germline CDR1 is MNHNS and CDR2 is SASEGT. Trimming removed 2 bases from V and 5 bases from J; junction bases left unmatched: 4. The part of the CDR3 DNA that was read is TGTGCCAGCAGTGAATTGGGGACAGGGAACAATGAG. It codes for CASSELGTGNNE. The whole CDR3 sequence is CASSELGTGNNEQFF.

Regarding this clone: The CDR3 goes on 3 residues after the read ends, and that part is filled in from the germline J gene. The chain joins TRBV19 to TRBJ2-2; weak D call: TRBD2 (5 bases). Germline V gene sequence: CDR1 LNHDA, CDR2 SQIVND (reference sequence). CDR3 size: 13 residues. The sequenced CDR3 bases are TGTGCCAGTAGTACCGCGGGTGGTTCACCG. It encodes CASSTAGGSP. The CDR3 in full is CASSTAGGSPLFF.

As concerns this clone: The sequence runs out 3 residues before the end of the CDR3; the remainder is reconstructed from the germline J gene. This chain links TRBV29-1 with TRBJ2-1; 12 bases map to TRBD2. In germline, CDR1 is SQVTM, CDR2 ANQGSEA. This CDR3 contains 15 residues. The J segment lost 3 bases and the V segment lost 4 bases, leaving 4 bases of the junction unmatched. CDR3 DNA (partial): TGCAGCGTTGTCGGACTAGCGGGGCTCTACAATGAG. This sequence encodes CSVVGLAGLYNE. The full CDR3 reads CSVVGLAGLYNEQFF.

For this clone: The read falls 3 residues short of the CDR3 end, and the missing part is taken from the germline J gene. The chain joins TRBV12-3 or TRBV12-4 to TRBJ2-7; 8 bases fit TRBD2. The CDR3 has 15 amino acids. V shed 3 bases, J shed 3 bases, and the junction held 7 bases outside the gene matches. Incomplete CDR3 DNA: TGTGCCAGCAGTTTTCGGGCGGGAGGAATCTACGAG. It encodes CASSFRAGGIYE. The full CDR3 protein is CASSFRAGGIYEQYF.

About this clone: The read is 3 residues too short to cover the CDR3 end, so that end is filled in from the germline J gene. The J gene is TRBJ2-4, the V gene TRBV7-8, with 7 bases lining up with TRBD1. The germline V gene has CDR1 SGHVS and CDR2 FQNEAQ. The CDR3 covers 14 residues. The CDR3 bases that were read are TGTGCCAGCAGCTCCCCGGACAGGAAGATTGGT. Its translation is CASSSPDRKIG. The entire CDR3 is CASSSPDRKIGQYF.

In the case of this clone: The missing CDR3 end, 3 residues past where the read stops, is filled in from the germline J gene. This chain connects TRBV20-1 to TRBJ2-5; the match to TRBD2 covers 13 bases. There are 15 residues in the CDR3. Germline V CDR1 and CDR2: DFQATT, SNEGSKA (reference sequence). V lost 2 bases and J lost 1; bases outside the gene matches: 1. The CDR3 here is CSARRTSGSQETQYF. CDR3 DNA, as far as it was read: TGCAGTGCTAGAAGGACTAGCGGGAGCCAAGAGACC.

To note about this clone: The read stops 3 residues short of the end of the CDR3; the missing end is completed from the germline J gene. The genes are TRBV7-2 and TRBJ2-3; unclear D gene. Per germline, CDR1 SGHTA and CDR2 FQGNSA. Trimming shortened V by 3 bases and J by 0 bases, and 10 bases separated the two germline ends. CDR3 length: 15 amino acids. The CDR3 bases that were read are TGTGCCAGCAGCTTCCAAGCGACTAGCACAGATACG. Translated: CASSFQATSTDT. The complete CDR3 reads CASSFQATSTDTQYF.

A remark on this clone: The CDR3 end falls 3 residues outside the read, so it is completed with the germline J gene. The chain recombines TRBV5-1 with TRBJ1-5; 7 positions agree with TRBD1. This CDR3 has 13 residues. The ends lost 2 bases at V and 6 bases at J; junction bases unmatched: 2. The germline CDR1 and CDR2 sequences are SGHRS and YFSETQ. CDR3 amino acids: CASSLDRAQPQHF. The sequenced CDR3 bases are TGCGCCAGCAGCTTAGACAGGGCTCAGCCC.

As concerns this clone: The read ends 3 residues before the CDR3 terminus; that terminus is restored from the germline J gene. The chain employs TRBV28 and TRBJ2-7; TRBD2 aligns across 10 bases. Germline-derived CDR1 and CDR2 are MDHEN and SYDVKM. The CDR3 loop spans 15 amino acids. Losses at the gene ends were 1 base for V and 3 bases for J; bases not matched to a gene: 3. The DNA read from the CDR3 is TGTGCCAGCAGTTTATTCGCTAGCGGGAGCTACGAG. This translates into CASSLFASGSYE. The full-length CDR3 reads as CASSLFASGSYEQYF. Combining the CDR3 with reference TRBV28 and TRBJ2-7 gives the whole variable domain DVKVTQSSRYLVKRTGEKVFLECVQDMDHENMFWYRQDPGLGLRLIYFSYDVKMKEKGDIPEGYSVSREKKERFSLILESASTNQTSMYLCASSLFASGSYEQYFGPGTRLTVT.

With regard to this clone: The junction differs from germline at one of its ends, possibly a read error. The read ends 3 residues before the CDR3 terminus; that terminus is restored from the germline J gene. V and J are TRBV4-2 and TRBJ2-7; 9 nucleotides match TRBD1. The germline V gene encodes CDR1 LGHNA and CDR2 YNFKEQ. The CDR3 is 16 residues long. Incomplete CDR3 DNA: TGCGCCAGCAGCCAACAACTGGGGACAGGGCCCCACGAG. Its protein product is CASSQQLGTGPHE. The whole CDR3 protein reads CASSQQLGTGPHEQYF.

On this clone itself: With the read ending 3 residues before the CDR3 end, the germline J gene is used to fill in that end. The V gene is TRBV6-2 or TRBV6-3, the J gene TRBJ2-1, with 7 nucleotides matching TRBD2. This CDR3 contains 14 residues. The germline CDR1 and CDR2 sequences are MNHEY and SVGEGT. V lost 6 bases to trimming and J lost 0 bases; unmatched junction nucleotides: 2. The CDR3 loop is CASRGTNSYNEQFF. The covered CDR3 bases are TGTGCCAGCAGAGGGACTAACTCCTACAATGAG.

Turning to this clone: The read falls 3 residues short of the CDR3 end, and the missing part is taken from the germline J gene. This chain connects TRBV14 to TRBJ1-6, with 10 bases identical to TRBD1. Germline CDR1 is SGHDN and CDR2 is FVKESK. J gave up 9 bases and V 3 bases, and 2 bases lay outside the gene matches. CDR3 length: 14 residues. The part of the CDR3 DNA that was read is TGTGCCAGCAGCCAGAGGACAGGGGGTTCACCC. Protein sequence: CASSQRTGGSP. The full CDR3 protein reads CASSQRTGGSPLHF.

Concerning this clone: The read is 3 residues too short to cover the CDR3 end, so that end is filled in from the germline J gene. The J gene is TRBJ2-2, the V gene TRBV7-8, with 7 bases lining up with TRBD1. V lost 5 bases and J lost 0; bases outside the gene matches: 6. The CDR3 consists of 16 residues. Germline V CDR1 and CDR2: SGHVS, FQNEAQ. The part of the CDR3 DNA that was read is TGTGCCAGCAGCAGATATGGGACAGCGAACACCGGGGAG. Encoded protein: CASSRYGTANTGE. The whole CDR3 sequence is CASSRYGTANTGELFF. The full variable domain, with the rest looked up from reference TRBV7-8 and TRBJ2-2, is GAGVSQSPRYKVAKRGQDVALRCDPISGHVSLFWYQQALGQGPEFLTYFQNEAQLDKSGLPSDRFFAERPEGSVSTLKIQRTQQEDSAVYLCASSRYGTANTGELFFGEGSRLTVL.

In the case of this clone: The missing CDR3 end, 3 residues past where the read stops, is filled in from the germline J gene. This chain links TRBV5-4 with TRBJ1-4; D may be TRBD1 (6 bases). Germline V gene sequence: CDR1 SGHNT, CDR2 YYREEE (reference sequence). There are 13 residues in the CDR3. Trimming left V 8 bases short and J 7 bases short, with 15 bases between. The DNA read from the CDR3 is TGTGCCAGTTCCACAGGGTTTAGTGAAAAA. Its translation is CASSTGFSEK. The full CDR3 reads CASSTGFSEKLFF.

Turning to this clone: Read coverage stops 3 residues before the CDR3 terminus; the germline J gene supplies the remainder. The V call is TRBV2, the J call TRBJ1-4, with D possibly matching TRBD1 (6 bases). Germline V gene sequence: CDR1 SNHLY, CDR2 FYNNEI. The CDR3 loop spans 14 amino acids. The CDR3 region is CASRDDRHNSPLFF. Incomplete CDR3 DNA: TGTGCCAGCAGGGACGACAGGCATAATTCACCA.

For this clone: The DNA ends 3 residues before the CDR3 does, and the rest of the CDR3 is filled in from the germline J gene. J is TRBJ1-1 and V is TRBV6-2 or TRBV6-3; tentatively, D is TRBD1 (6 bases). Germline CDR1 reads MNHEY; CDR2 reads SVGEGT. This CDR3 has 12 amino acids. The V end was cut by 6 bases, the J end by 5 bases, with 10 bases between. CDR3 bases read: TGTGCCAGCAGACAGGGTTGGACTGAA. Amino acids: CASRQGWTE. The whole CDR3 sequence reads CASRQGWTEAFF.